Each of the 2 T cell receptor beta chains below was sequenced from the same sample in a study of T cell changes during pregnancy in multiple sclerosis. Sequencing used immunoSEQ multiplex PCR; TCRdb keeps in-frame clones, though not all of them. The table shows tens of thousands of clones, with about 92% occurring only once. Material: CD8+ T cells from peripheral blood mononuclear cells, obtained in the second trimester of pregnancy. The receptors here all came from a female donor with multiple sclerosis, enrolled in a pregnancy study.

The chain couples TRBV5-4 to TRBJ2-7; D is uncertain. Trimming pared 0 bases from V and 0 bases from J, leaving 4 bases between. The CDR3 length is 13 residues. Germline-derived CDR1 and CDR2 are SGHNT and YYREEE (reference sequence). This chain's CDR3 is CASSLDGSYEQYF. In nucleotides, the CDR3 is TGTGCCAGCAGCTTGGACGGCTCCTACGAGCAGTACTTC.

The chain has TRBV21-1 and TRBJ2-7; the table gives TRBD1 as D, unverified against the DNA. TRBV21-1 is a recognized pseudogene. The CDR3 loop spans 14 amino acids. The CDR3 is CASSKGPRGYEQYF. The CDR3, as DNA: TGTGCCAGCAGCAAAGGGCCCAGGGGCTACGAGCAGTACTTC.